The 22 T cell receptor beta chains listed next were all sequenced from one sample in a study of CD8+ T cells in alopecia areata. The sequencing template was cDNA reverse transcribed from extracted RNA. Clones were sequenced by immunoSEQ multiplex PCR, and TCRdb holds only the in-frame ones, with some missing. The sample contains over 100,000 clones, none of them singletons. The source material was lesional skin. All receptors derive from a C3H/HeJ mouse with alopecia areata. MHC haplotype of the strain: H2-k.

This clone was seen at least ten times. Here the gene names and germline are mouse. Read data end 4 residues before the CDR3 end; the end is taken from the germline J gene. Different DNA sequences within this sample yield the same CDR3. The chain is built from TRBV1 and TRBJ1-4; the match to TRBD1 covers 8 bases. V trimming: 6 bases; J trimming: 4 bases; junction bases outside the gene matches: 1. CDR3 length: 13 residues. Germline CDR1 reads NSQYPW; CDR2 reads LRSPGD (reference sequence). Incomplete CDR3 DNA: TGCACCTGCAGGGGGACAGGCAACGAA. Protein product: CTCRGTGNE. The full CDR3 protein reads CTCRGTGNERLFF.

Concerning this clone itself: Gene names are mouse gene names. The read terminates 4 residues ahead of where the CDR3 ends, so the germline J gene completes it. This chain connects TRBV31 to TRBJ1-1, with 9 nucleotides matching TRBD1. Germline V gives CDR1 GKSSPN, CDR2 SITVG. The CDR3 has 14 amino acids. The J segment lost 3 bases and the V segment lost 2 bases, leaving 4 bases of the junction unmatched. CDR3 sequence: CAWSGQGTDTEVFF. The CDR3 DNA, read in part, is TGTGCCTGGAGTGGACAGGGGACAGACACA. Filled out from reference TRBV31 and TRBJ1-1, the complete variable domain reads AQTIHQWPVAEIKAVGSPLSLGCTIKGKSSPNLYWYWQATGGTLQQLFYSITVGQVESVVQLNLSASRPKDDQFILSTEKLLLSHSGFYLCAWSGQGTDTEVFFGKGTRLTVV.

This clone was seen repeatedly, ten times or more. Mouse gene names and germline throughout. The read finishes 4 residues shy of the CDR3 end, and the germline J gene is used to complete it. The chain links TRBV1 to TRBJ2-1; possible D gene TRBD2, 6 bases. Germline CDR1 NSQYPW, CDR2 LRSPGD (reference sequence). The CDR3 runs to 16 residues. The V end lost 0 bases, the J end lost 3 bases, and 12 bases lay between the germline ends. CDR3 DNA (partial): TGCACCTGCAGTGCAGATAACTGGGCCTTCTATGCT. Its translation: CTCSADNWAFYA. The whole CDR3 sequence reads CTCSADNWAFYAEQFF.

This clone was seen more than once but under ten times. TCRdb lists a protein that is different at residue 13 from the translated DNA; the protein given here uses the DNA translation. Germline and genes here are mouse. Read data end 3 residues before the CDR3 end; the end is taken from the germline J gene. The chain joins TRBV13-3 to TRBJ1-3, with D perhaps TRBD1 (6 bases). CDR1 NNHDY and CDR2 SYVADS come from the germline V gene. This CDR3 has 16 amino acids. With 7 bases removed from V and 0 bases from J, the gap between germline ends came to 17 bases. The chain's CDR3 is CASPPGQPPSGNTLYF. The CDR3 DNA, read in part, is TGTGCCAGCCCCCCCGGACAGCCCCCTTCTGGAAATACG.

This clone has more than one count but fewer than ten. Gene names and germline refer to mouse. Read sequence stops 4 residues before the CDR3 end, and the germline J gene provides the missing end. The chain uses TRBV16 and TRBJ2-2, with TRBD1 as a possible D gene (6 bases). The CDR3 consists of 17 residues. The V and J ends lost 0 bases and 0 bases respectively, with 11 bases between them. Germline lookup yields CDR1 SGHSA and CDR2 FRNQAP. The covered CDR3 bases are TGTGCAAGCAGCTTAGATCCGGGACAAGCAAACACCGGG. This codes for CASSLDPGQANTG. The whole CDR3 is CASSLDPGQANTGQLYF.

This clone has more than one count but fewer than ten. The protein recorded in TCRdb does not match the translated DNA at residue 12; the protein presented here comes from translating the DNA. The listed genes are named as in mouse. The DNA read from the CDR3 is TGTGCCAGCAATTCGCGAGACAAATATAATTCGCCC. This translates into CASNSRDKYNSP. The CDR3 reads in full as CASNSRDKYNSPLYF. The chain has TRBV19 and TRBJ1-6; no definite D call. The CDR3 goes on 3 residues after the read ends, and that part is filled in from the germline J gene. TRBJ1-6 is an open reading frame, and its role is uncertain. Trimming cost V 6 bases and J 4 bases, with 14 bases left between them. The CDR3 contains 15 residues. Germline CDR1 and CDR2: FNHDT and SITEND (reference sequence).

This clone was seen repeatedly, ten times or more. There is a difference at residue 8 between the TCRdb protein and the DNA translation, so the protein given here was translated from the DNA. Mouse germline and gene names are used. The CDR3 is cut off 3 residues early in the read; its end comes from the germline J gene. J is TRBJ1-3 and V is TRBV13-3; TRBD1 matches 7 bases. The CDR3 totals 11 residues. Germline-derived CDR1 and CDR2 are NNHDY and SYVADS. V trimming: 6 bases; J trimming: 8 bases; junction bases outside the gene matches: 2. CDR3 bases read: TGTGCCAGCACAGACAGGGATACG. Translated, it gives CASTDRDT. The entire CDR3 is CASTDRDTLYF.

As regards this clone: The germline and genes are mouse ones. Read coverage stops 4 residues before the CDR3 terminus; the germline J gene supplies the remainder. The chain has TRBV19 and TRBJ2-3, with D possibly matching TRBD1 (6 bases). The length of the CDR3 is 15 residues. Deletions cut 4 bases from V and 0 bases from J, with 12 bases between. Germline V gene lookup returns CDR1 FNHDT and CDR2 SITEND (reference sequence). CDR3 DNA (partial): TGTGCCAGCAGTGAGGGGACATCTAGTGCAGAA. This sequence encodes CASSEGTSSAE. The whole CDR3 region reads CASSEGTSSAETLYF.

As concerns this clone: Here the gene names and germline are mouse. The DNA ends 4 residues before the CDR3 does, and the rest of the CDR3 is filled in from the germline J gene. The V and J genes are TRBV16 and TRBJ2-1, with 9 bases that match TRBD1. CDR1 is SGHSA, CDR2 FRNQAP, per germline. The CDR3 sequence is 14 residues long. J was trimmed by 6 bases and V by 2 bases; bases with no gene match: 2. The sequenced part of the CDR3 DNA is TGTGCAAGCAGCTTAACAGGGGGCCGTGCT. Its protein product is CASSLTGGRA. The full CDR3 reads CASSLTGGRAEQFF.

Comments on this clone: Gene names and germline match the mouse. The read ends 4 residues early relative to the CDR3; the germline J gene fills the gap. This chain connects TRBV14 to TRBJ1-4, with TRBD1 matching 9 bases. The trim removed 2 bases at V and 0 bases at J, leaving 2 bases unmatched. Per germline, CDR1 SGHDT and CDR2 FRDEAV. This CDR3 contains 16 residues. CDR3 DNA (partial): TGTGCCAGCAGTTTAGGGACAGGGATTTCCAACGAA. This encodes CASSLGTGISNE. In full, the CDR3 is CASSLGTGISNERLFF.

About this clone: The translated DNA and TCRdb's protein are not identical at residue 11; the protein here was translated from the DNA. The germline and genes are mouse ones. The CDR3 goes on 3 residues after the read ends, and that part is filled in from the germline J gene. This sequence joins TRBV12-1 and TRBJ1-6; D gene unclear. TRBJ1-6 is sorted into the ORF group, with uncertain function. V lost 0 bases and J lost 3, with 5 bases in between. CDR3 size: 14 residues. Germline CDR1 and CDR2: SGHSN and HYEKVE. CDR3 bases read: TGTGCCAGCTCTCTCAGTCACTATAATTCGCCC. Translating it yields CASSLSHYNSP. The full CDR3 protein is CASSLSHYNSPLYF.

With regard to this clone: The gene names given are mouse names. The read gets to within 4 residues of the CDR3 end, and the germline J gene fills in the rest. The chain has TRBV13-3 and TRBJ1-4; TRBD1 matches 7 bases. J was trimmed by 6 bases and V by 3 bases; bases with no gene match: 5. Germline V gives CDR1 NNHDY, CDR2 SYVADS. This CDR3 region has 14 residues. Incomplete CDR3 DNA: TGTGCCAGCAGTGGGACAGGAGCAGACGAA. As protein: CASSGTGADE. The CDR3 reads in full as CASSGTGADERLFF. The variable domain in full, with the rest retrieved from reference TRBV13-3 and TRBJ1-4, is EAAVTQSPRSKVAVTGGKVTLSCHQTNNHDYMYWYRQDTGHGLRLIHYSYVADSTEKGDIPDGYKASRPSQENFSLILELASLSQTAVYFCASSGTGADERLFFGHGTKLSVL.

This clone was seen a few times. The germline and genes are mouse ones. Coverage ceases 4 residues before the CDR3 finishes, and the germline J gene fills in the end. This chain uses TRBV1 with TRBJ2-1, with 7 bases lining up with TRBD1. The CDR3 covers 15 residues. Germline V CDR1 and CDR2: NSQYPW, LRSPGD (reference sequence). The sequenced part of the CDR3 DNA is TGCACCTGCAGTGCGCTGACAGGGACGGGAGCT. Protein sequence: CTCSALTGTGA. The whole CDR3 region reads CTCSALTGTGAEQFF.

As concerns this clone: Mouse gene names and germline throughout. Read data end 4 residues before the CDR3 end; the end is taken from the germline J gene. This rearrangement joins TRBV31 to TRBJ2-3; 11 bases line up with TRBD2. Germline lookup yields CDR1 GKSSPN and CDR2 SITVG. This CDR3 region has 16 residues. Trimming removed 1 base from V and 1 base from J; junction bases left unmatched: 4. CDR3 DNA (partial): TGTGCCTGGAGTCACTGGGGGGGCGCGGGTGCAGAA. It is translated as CAWSHWGGAGAE. The whole CDR3 region reads CAWSHWGGAGAETLYF.

Details on this clone: Gene names denote mouse genes. Read data end 4 residues before the CDR3 end; the end is taken from the germline J gene. The genes are TRBV13-3 and TRBJ2-5, with 8 bases identical to TRBD1. The germline CDR1 and CDR2 sequences are NNHDY and SYVADS. This CDR3 has 17 residues. J gave up 0 bases and V 0 bases, and 6 bases lay outside the gene matches. This CDR3 is CASSDAGTGFNQDTQYF. CDR3 bases read: TGTGCCAGCAGTGATGCAGGGACAGGATTCAACCAAGAC.

This clone was counted only a few times. The listed genes are named as in mouse. The DNA ends 4 residues before the CDR3 does, and the rest of the CDR3 is filled in from the germline J gene. This rearrangement joins TRBV1 to TRBJ2-7, with D perhaps TRBD1 (7 bases). From germline, CDR1 is NSQYPW and CDR2 LRSPGD (reference sequence). This CDR3 is 14 amino acids long. The CDR3 loop reads CTCSAAQGGYEQYF. The part of the CDR3 DNA that was read is TGCACCTGCAGTGCAGCCCAGGGGGGATAT.

Concerning this clone itself: Gene and germline names: mouse. The sequenced fragment ends 4 residues before the CDR3 boundary, so the rest is inferred from the germline J gene. This rearrangement joins TRBV19 to TRBJ2-1; 9 nucleotides line up with TRBD2. There are 15 residues in the CDR3. V lost 5 bases to trimming and J lost 0 bases; unmatched junction nucleotides: 3. Germline CDR1 reads FNHDT; CDR2 reads SITEND (reference sequence). This chain's CDR3 is CASSDWGFNYAEQFF. The DNA read from the CDR3 is TGTGCCAGCAGCGACTGGGGGTTTAACTATGCT. Full variable domain (remainder filled in from reference TRBV19 and TRBJ2-1): GGIITQTPKFLIGQEGQKLTLKCQQNFNHDTMYWYRQDSGKGLRLIYYSITENDLQKGDLSEGYDASREKKSSFSLTVTSAQKNEMAVFLCASSDWGFNYAEQFFGPGTRLTVL.

This clone has only a few counts. Each gene name is a mouse one. The CDR3 end is not reached by the read, which stops 4 residues before it; the germline J gene fills it in. The rearrangement uses TRBV13-3 and TRBJ2-4; TRBD1 matches 10 bases. Germline lookup yields CDR1 NNHDY and CDR2 SYVADS. This CDR3 is 14 amino acids long. The CDR3 DNA, read in part, is TGTGCCAGCAGGACGGGACAGGGGAGAAAC. This gives the protein CASRTGQGRN. Given in full, the CDR3 is CASRTGQGRNTLYF.

This clone was recorded a few times. Gene names are mouse gene names. The read gets to within 4 residues of the CDR3 end, and the germline J gene fills in the rest. The V call is TRBV13-3, the J call TRBJ1-1; D is unclear. Germline-derived CDR1 and CDR2 are NNHDY and SYVADS. The CDR3 totals 11 residues. CDR3 DNA (partial): TGTGCCAGCAGGGAGACAAAA. This encodes CASRETK. The CDR3 as a whole reads CASRETKEVFF.

This clone turned up a few times. The genes and germline here are from mouse. Sequencing ends 4 residues short of the CDR3 end; the germline J gene provides the rest. V gene TRBV1 combines with J gene TRBJ2-7; D remains unclear. CDR3 size: 12 residues. Germline V gene data show CDR1 as NSQYPW and CDR2 as LRSPGD (reference sequence). CDR3 residues: CTCRDIKYEQYF. The part of the CDR3 DNA that was read is TGCACCTGCAGAGACATAAAATAT.

On this clone itself: The genes are named according to mouse. The CDR3 end lies 4 residues beyond the end of the read and is filled in from the germline J gene. This rearrangement joins TRBV1 to TRBJ1-4; D is possibly TRBD1 (5 bases). Trimming left V 1 base short and J 5 bases short, with 11 bases between. The CDR3 has 15 amino acids. CDR1 and CDR2 from the germline V gene are NSQYPW and LRSPGD (reference sequence). The sequenced CDR3 bases are TGCACCTGCAGTGCAGTTATAACAGGAAACGAA. It translates to CTCSAVITGNE. The whole CDR3 protein reads CTCSAVITGNERLFF. Together with reference TRBV1 and TRBJ1-4, the CDR3 gives the full variable domain: VTLLEQNPRWRLVPRGQAVNLRCILKNSQYPWMSWYQQDLQKQLQWLFTLRSPGDKEVKSLPGADYLATRVTDTELRLQVANMSQGRTLYCTCSAVITGNERLFFGHGTKLSVL.

With respect to this clone: The listed genes are named as in mouse. The read ends 4 residues early relative to the CDR3; the germline J gene fills the gap. The J gene is TRBJ2-1, the V gene TRBV13-3, with D perhaps matching TRBD2 (6 bases). Germline V gene lookup returns CDR1 NNHDY and CDR2 SYVADS. CDR3 length: 13 amino acids. The DNA read from the CDR3 is TGTGCCAGCAGTGTCAGAACTGGGGCT. This sequence encodes CASSVRTGA. The full CDR3 sequence reads CASSVRTGAEQFF.